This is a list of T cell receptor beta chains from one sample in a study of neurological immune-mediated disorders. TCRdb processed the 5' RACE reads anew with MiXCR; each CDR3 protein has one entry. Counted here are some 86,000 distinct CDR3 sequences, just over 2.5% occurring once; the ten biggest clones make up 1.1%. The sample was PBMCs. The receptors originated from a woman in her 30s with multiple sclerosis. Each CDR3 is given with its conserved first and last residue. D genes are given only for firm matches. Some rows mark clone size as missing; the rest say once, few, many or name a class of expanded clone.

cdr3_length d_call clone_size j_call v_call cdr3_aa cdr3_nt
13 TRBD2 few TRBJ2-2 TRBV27 CASRGGNTGELFF TGTGCCAGCCGGGGGGGCAACACCGGGGAGCTGTTTTTT
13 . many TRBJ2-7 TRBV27 CASSLRASYEQYF TGTGCCAGCAGTTTAAGGGCTTCCTACGAGCAGTACTTC
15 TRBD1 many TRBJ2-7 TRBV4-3 CASSQERGQGYEQYF TGCGCCAGCAGCCAAGAGAGGGGACAGGGCTACGAGCAGTACTTC
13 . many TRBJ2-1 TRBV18 CASSPVLDNEQFF TGTGCCAGCTCTCCGGTCCTCGACAATGAGCAGTTCTTC
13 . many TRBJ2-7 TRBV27 CASSRARDYEQYF TGTGCCAGCAGTCGCGCCCGGGACTACGAGCAGTACTTC
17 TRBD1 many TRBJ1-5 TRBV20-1 CSARDLQGYGSNQPQHF TGCAGTGCTAGAGACCTACAGGGGTATGGGAGCAATCAGCCCCAGCATTTT
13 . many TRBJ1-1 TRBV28 CASSLVSNTEAFF TGTGCCAGCAGTTTGGTTTCGAACACTGAAGCTTTCTTT
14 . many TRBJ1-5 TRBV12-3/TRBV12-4 CASSLDPSNQPQHF TGTGCCAGCAGTTTAGACCCTAGCAATCAGCCCCAGCATTTT
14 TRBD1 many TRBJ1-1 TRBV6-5 CASSLQGAGTEAFF TGTGCCAGCAGTTTACAGGGGGCTGGCACTGAAGCTTTCTTT
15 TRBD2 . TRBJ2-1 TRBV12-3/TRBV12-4 CASSLFSGRGSEQFF TGTGCCAGCAGCCTTTTTAGCGGGAGGGGGAGTGAGCAGTTCTTC
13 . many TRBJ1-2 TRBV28 CASSATKIRGYTF TGTGCCAGCAGTGCTACTAAAATCCGTGGCTACACCTTC
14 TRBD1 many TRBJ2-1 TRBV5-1 CASSETGGRNEQFF TGCGCCAGCAGCGAAACAGGGGGAAGAAATGAGCAGTTCTTC
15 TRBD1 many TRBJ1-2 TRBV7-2 CASSPYRGAGYGYTF TGTGCCAGCAGCCCCTACAGGGGGGCAGGGTATGGCTACACCTTC
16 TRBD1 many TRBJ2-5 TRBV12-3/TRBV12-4 CASSPLTGGPSETQYF TGTGCCAGCAGTCCTCTGACAGGGGGGCCCTCGGAGACCCAGTACTTC
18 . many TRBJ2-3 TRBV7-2 CASSSRMRDYGTRDTQYF TGTGCCAGCAGTTCCCGAATGAGGGATTATGGAACACGGGATACGCAGTATTTT
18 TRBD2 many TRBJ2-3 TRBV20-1 CSAREVRRSGTRGDTQYF TGCAGTGCTAGAGAAGTACGTAGGAGCGGGACCCGCGGAGATACGCAGTATTTT
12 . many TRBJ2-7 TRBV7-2 CASSLKGTEQYF TGTGCCAGCAGCTTAAAAGGGACCGAGCAGTACTTC
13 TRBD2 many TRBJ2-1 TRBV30 CACQREFDNEQFF TGTGCCTGCCAGCGGGAGTTCGACAATGAGCAGTTCTTC
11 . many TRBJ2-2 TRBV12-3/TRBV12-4 CASSLSSELFF TGTGCCAGCAGTTTATCATCGGAGCTGTTTTTT
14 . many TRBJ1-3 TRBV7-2 CASSPTRTGNTIYF TGTGCCAGCAGCCCTACACGCACGGGAAACACCATATATTTT
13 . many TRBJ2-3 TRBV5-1 CASRSQGEDTQYF TGCGCCAGCAGGTCGCAGGGAGAAGATACGCAGTATTTT
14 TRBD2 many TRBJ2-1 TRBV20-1 CSARDRAGVYEQFF TGCAGTGCTAGAGACCGAGCGGGAGTCTATGAGCAGTTCTTC
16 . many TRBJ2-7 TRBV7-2 CASRSFSSSSSYEQYF TGTGCCAGCAGATCCTTTTCTAGCTCGAGCTCCTACGAGCAGTACTTC
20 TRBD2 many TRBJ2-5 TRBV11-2 CASSLRVSGLAGVRGETQYF TGTGCCAGCAGCTTACGGGTTTCGGGACTAGCGGGAGTTCGCGGAGAGACCCAGTACTTC
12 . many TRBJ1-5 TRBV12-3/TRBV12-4 CASKQGIQPQHF TGTGCCAGCAAGCAGGGGATCCAGCCCCAGCATTTT
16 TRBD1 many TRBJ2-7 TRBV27 CASSLTGRGSSYEQYF TGTGCCAGCAGTTTAACCGGCAGGGGGAGCTCCTACGAGCAGTACTTC
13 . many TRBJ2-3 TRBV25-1 CASSVDYADTQYF TGTGCCAGCAGTGTTGACTACGCAGATACGCAGTATTTT
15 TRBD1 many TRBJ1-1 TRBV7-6 CASSLMSQGDTEAFF TGTGCCAGCAGCTTAATGTCACAGGGGGACACTGAAGCTTTCTTT
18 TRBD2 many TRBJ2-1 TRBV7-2 CASSLEGQWAAGRPEQFF TGTGCCAGCAGCTTAGAGGGGCAGTGGGCAGCGGGACGTCCGGAGCAGTTCTTC
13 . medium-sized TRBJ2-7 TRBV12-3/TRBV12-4 CASTVDITYEQYF TGTGCCAGCACCGTCGACATCACCTACGAGCAGTACTTC
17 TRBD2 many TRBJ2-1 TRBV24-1 CATSGQAGGNSYNEQFF TGTGCCACCAGTGGGCAAGCGGGAGGGAACTCCTACAATGAGCAGTTCTTC
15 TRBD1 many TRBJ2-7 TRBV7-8 CASSLEGQGLYEQYF TGTGCCAGCAGCTTGGAGGGACAGGGGCTCTACGAGCAGTACTTC
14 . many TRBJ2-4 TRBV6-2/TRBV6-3 CASSLRTEKNIQYF TGTGCCAGCAGCCTAAGGACGGAGAAAAACATTCAGTACTTC
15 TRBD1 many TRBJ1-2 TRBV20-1 CSALPRTGPNYGYTF TGCAGTGCCCTGCCCCGGACAGGCCCCAACTATGGCTACACCTTC
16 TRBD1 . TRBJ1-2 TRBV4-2 CASSQQQGVGPYGYTF TGTGCCAGCAGCCAGCAACAGGGGGTGGGGCCCTATGGCTACACCTTC
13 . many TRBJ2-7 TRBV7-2 CASSPSSPYEQYF TGTGCCAGCAGCCCTAGCAGCCCCTACGAGCAGTACTTC
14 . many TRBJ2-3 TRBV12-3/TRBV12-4 CASSPGLATDTQYF TGTGCCAGCAGTCCCGGCCTAGCCACAGATACGCAGTATTTT
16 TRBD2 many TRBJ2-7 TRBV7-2 CASSLRPAGGPYEQYF TGTGCCAGCAGCTTACGTCCAGCGGGAGGCCCCTACGAGCAGTACTTC
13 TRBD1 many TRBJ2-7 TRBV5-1 CASGEGAGYEQYF TGCGCCAGCGGTGAGGGGGCGGGCTACGAGCAGTACTTC
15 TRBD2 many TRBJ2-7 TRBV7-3 CASSLTLAGDYEQYF TGTGCCAGCAGCTTAACGTTAGCGGGGGATTACGAGCAGTACTTC
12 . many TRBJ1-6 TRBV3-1 CASSGWGYPLHF TGTGCCAGCTCCGGGTGGGGTTACCCCCTCCACTTT
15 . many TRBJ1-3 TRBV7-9 CASIPGDFGGNTIYF TGTGCCAGTATCCCAGGGGACTTCGGAGGAAACACCATATATTTT
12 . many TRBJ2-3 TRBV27 CASSFSSSTQYF TGTGCCAGCAGTTTTAGTAGTTCGACGCAGTATTTT
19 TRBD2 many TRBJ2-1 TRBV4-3 CASSQRFGLAGYSYNEQFF TGCGCCAGCAGCCAAAGATTTGGACTAGCGGGATACTCCTACAATGAGCAGTTCTTC
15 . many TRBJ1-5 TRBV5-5 CASSQVTASNQPQHF TGTGCCAGCAGCCAGGTCACAGCGTCAAATCAGCCCCAGCATTTT
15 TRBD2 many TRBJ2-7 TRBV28 CASSPRLAGVHEQYF TGTGCCAGCAGTCCCAGACTAGCGGGAGTTCACGAGCAGTACTTC
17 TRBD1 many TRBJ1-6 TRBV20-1 CSARDVRSDRANSPLHF TGCAGTGCTAGAGATGTACGTTCGGACAGGGCTAATTCACCCCTCCACTTT
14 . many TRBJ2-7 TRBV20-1 CSAVRDGHSYEQYF TGCAGTGCTGTTAGGGACGGTCACTCCTACGAGCAGTACTTC
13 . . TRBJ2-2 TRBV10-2 CASQISDTGELFF TGCGCCAGCCAGATCAGCGACACCGGGGAGCTGTTTTTT
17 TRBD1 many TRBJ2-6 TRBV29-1 CSVAGQGALSGANVLTF TGCAGCGTTGCGGGACAGGGGGCCCTCTCTGGGGCCAACGTCCTGACTTTC
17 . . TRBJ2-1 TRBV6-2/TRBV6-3 CASSPTPSWTLYNEQFF TGTGCCAGCAGTCCCACTCCCTCTTGGACCCTTTACAATGAGCAGTTCTTC
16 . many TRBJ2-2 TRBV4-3 CASSQDLTSPVRELFF TGCGCCAGCAGCCAAGATCTGACTTCACCGGTTAGGGAGCTGTTTTTT
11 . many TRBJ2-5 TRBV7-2 CASSSLETQYF TGTGCCAGCAGCTCCCTGGAGACCCAGTACTTC
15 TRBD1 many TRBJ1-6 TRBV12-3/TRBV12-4 CASSLLGQSNSPLHF TGTGCCAGCAGTTTATTGGGACAGAGTAATTCACCCCTCCACTTT
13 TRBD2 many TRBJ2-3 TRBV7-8 CASTLAGGDTQYF TGTGCCAGCACCCTAGCGGGAGGCGATACGCAGTATTTT
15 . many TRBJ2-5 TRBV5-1 CASSRGGSGQETQYF TGCGCCAGCAGCCGAGGTGGAAGCGGCCAAGAGACCCAGTACTTC
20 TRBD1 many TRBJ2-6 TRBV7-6 CASSWERSRTGPSGANVLTF TGTGCCAGCAGCTGGGAAAGGTCCCGGACAGGGCCCTCTGGGGCCAACGTCCTGACTTTC
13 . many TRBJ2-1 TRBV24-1 CATSERLGNEQFF TGTGCCACCAGTGAGCGACTTGGAAATGAGCAGTTCTTC
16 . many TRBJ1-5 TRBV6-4 CASSDSMGTPNQPQHF TGTGCCAGCAGTGACTCGATGGGGACACCTAATCAGCCCCAGCATTTT
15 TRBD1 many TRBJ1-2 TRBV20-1 CSALVPGQGAGGYTF TGCAGTGCCCTTGTACCGGGACAGGGGGCGGGCGGCTACACCTTC